A single sample is the source of the 27 T cell receptor beta chains below, sequenced in a study of blood T cell repertoires in COVID-19. The method was immunoSEQ multiplex PCR; TCRdb's version includes in-frame clones alone and lacks a portion of them. The sample includes roughly 160,000 clones, roughly 83% of them seen just once. The sequencing input was peripheral blood. The source of these receptors is a woman aged 55 to 70 with acute or convalescent COVID-19.

CDR3 in DNA: TGTGCCAGCAGCTTAACGGACAGGGGGGCTTTCTTT. As protein: CASSLTDRGAFF. This chain joins TRBV7-9 and TRBJ1-1; TRBD1 agrees at 10 bases. V dropped 2 bases and J dropped 11; count of bases not matched to a gene: 2. Germline CDR1 reads SEHNR; CDR2 reads FQNEAQ (reference sequence). This CDR3 spans 12 amino acids.

This clone showed up just once. This sequence joins TRBV19 and TRBJ2-7, with D hard to call. The CDR3 length is 15 residues. The germline V and J ends were trimmed by 3 bases and 0 bases, with 12 bases remaining between them. Per germline, CDR1 LNHDA and CDR2 SQIVND (reference sequence). The CDR3: CASSMGASSSYEQYF. The CDR3 coding sequence is TGTGCCAGTAGTATGGGCGCCTCAAGCTCCTACGAGCAGTACTTC.

The chain uses TRBV11-2 and TRBJ1-1; D is undetermined. This CDR3 is built from 13 residues. Per germline, CDR1 SGHAT and CDR2 FQNNGV. Deletions cut 4 bases from V and 0 bases from J, with 6 bases between. The CDR3 protein is CASSYSMNTEAFF. In DNA, the CDR3 is TGTGCCAGCAGCTATTCCATGAACACTGAAGCTTTCTTT.

This chain connects TRBV28 to TRBJ1-2, with a possible D match to TRBD1 (5 bases). This CDR3 has 13 residues. V was shortened by 4 bases and J by 2 bases, with 8 bases between the two germline ends. CDR1 and CDR2 from the germline V gene are MDHEN and SYDVKM. The CDR3 coding sequence is TGTGCCAGCAGTTCAGGGAAGAACTATGGCTACACCTTC. This codes for CASSSGKNYGYTF.

This clone was picked up a small number of times. The chain has TRBV2 and TRBJ2-1; 10 bases agree with TRBD1. V lost 6 bases and J lost 8; bases outside the gene matches: 10. The germline V gene encodes CDR1 SNHLY and CDR2 FYNNEI. The length of the CDR3 is 15 residues. The DNA for the CDR3 is TGTGCCAGCAGCAGATCCCGGGACAGGGGCGATGAGCAGTTCTTC. Protein: CASSRSRDRGDEQFF.

The V and J genes are TRBV10-1 and TRBJ1-2; a weak D match, TRBD1 (6 bases). Trimming removed 3 bases from V and 2 bases from J, with 7 bases in between. The CDR3 is 13 residues long. CDR1 WNHNN and CDR2 SYGVQD come from the germline V gene (reference sequence). The CDR3 region has the DNA TGCGCCAGCAGTGAAGGGGGAAACTATGGCTACACCTTC. This gives the protein CASSEGGNYGYTF.

This chain joins TRBV5-8 and TRBJ2-2; D may be TRBD1 (6 bases). V was clipped by 4 bases and J by 1 base, with 11 bases between them. Germline CDR1 is SGHTS and CDR2 is YDEGEE. There are 15 residues in the CDR3. CDR3 DNA: TGTGCCAGCAGCCCTGACAGGAAGAACACCGGGGAGCTGTTTTTT. Protein product: CASSPDRKNTGELFF.

The chain is built from TRBV18 and TRBJ1-3; D is undetermined. The germline CDR1 and CDR2 sequences are KGHSH and LQKENI. The CDR3 loop spans 14 amino acids. V was clipped by 2 bases and J by 0 bases, with 5 bases between them. The chain's CDR3 is CASSPEGSGNTIYF. In DNA form, the CDR3 reads TGTGCCAGCTCACCAGAGGGCTCTGGAAACACCATATATTTT.

The V call is TRBV5-4, the J call TRBJ1-3; D gene unclear. CDR1 is SGHNT and CDR2 is YYREEE in the germline V gene (reference sequence). V lost 0 bases to trimming and J lost 0 bases, with 7 bases between them. This CDR3 has 15 residues. The DNA of the CDR3 is TGTGCCAGCAGCTTGGATGTTAGCTCTGGAAACACCATATATTTT. Amino acids: CASSLDVSSGNTIYF.

J is TRBJ2-2 and V is TRBV9, with 8 nucleotides matching TRBD2. There are 19 residues in the CDR3. Germline V gene data show CDR1 as SGDLS and CDR2 as YYNGEE. V shed 5 bases, J shed 3 bases, and the junction held 18 bases outside the gene matches. The CDR3 loop is CASRLVEVQRGTYTGELFF. The CDR3 region has the DNA TGTGCCAGCAGGCTCGTAGAGGTACAGCGGGGGACCTACACCGGGGAGCTGTTTTTT.

V gene TRBV27 combines with J gene TRBJ1-2, with D perhaps TRBD1 (5 bases). V shed 8 bases and J shed 5 bases, with 18 bases lying between them. The CDR3 length is 14 residues. Germline V gene sequence: CDR1 MNHEY, CDR2 SMNVEV (reference sequence). In DNA form, the CDR3 reads TGTGCCAGCTCGGTCAAGGACAACTCTTATGGCTACACCTTC. Translation gives CASSVKDNSYGYTF.

This chain uses TRBV6-5 with TRBJ2-5, with 7 bases matching TRBD2. The CDR3 contains 13 residues. Germline-derived CDR1 and CDR2 are MNHEY and SVGAGI. The ends lost 6 bases at V and 9 bases at J; junction bases unmatched: 10. CDR3 nucleotide sequence: TGTGCCAGCAGCCGAAGCGGGGAATGGGCCCAGTACTTC. The encoded protein is CASSRSGEWAQYF.

The genes are TRBV24-1 and TRBJ2-3; TRBD2 aligns across 7 bases. CDR3 size: 15 residues. Germline V lookup: CDR1 KGHDR, CDR2 SFDVKD. Trimming at V came to 3 bases and at J to 1 base, leaving 3 bases not matched to a gene. The CDR3 region has the DNA TGTGCCACCAGTGATACGCTAGCGGGCACAGATACGCAGTATTTT. It yields the protein CATSDTLAGTDTQYF.

The rearrangement uses TRBV9 and TRBJ1-5, with D possibly TRBD1 on 5 matching bases. With 4 bases removed from V and 3 bases from J, the gap between germline ends came to 14 bases. CDR1 and CDR2 (germline): SGDLS, YYNGEE. This CDR3 contains 15 residues. The CDR3 sequence is CASSTSGGDNQPQHF. The DNA of the CDR3 is TGTGCCAGCAGCACCTCGGGAGGGGACAATCAGCCCCAGCATTTT.

This clone was detected a few times. The rearrangement uses TRBV19 and TRBJ1-2, with TRBD1 matching 7 bases. The ends lost 6 bases at V and 2 bases at J; junction bases unmatched: 9. The CDR3 has 15 residues. CDR1 LNHDA and CDR2 SQIVND come from the germline V gene (reference sequence). CDR3 coding DNA: TGTGCCAGTAGAACCCGGGACAGCGCGAACTATGGCTACACCTTC. Its protein product is CASRTRDSANYGYTF.

The chain is built from TRBV4-3 and TRBJ2-1; 8 nucleotides agree with TRBD1. In germline, CDR1 is LGHNA, CDR2 YSLEER. Losses at the gene ends were 3 bases for V and 2 bases for J; bases not matched to a gene: 3. The CDR3 loop spans 15 amino acids. The CDR3 protein is CASSQDRAPYNEQFF. The DNA of the CDR3 is TGCGCCAGCAGCCAGGACAGGGCCCCCTACAATGAGCAGTTCTTC.

V gene TRBV2 combines with J gene TRBJ1-1; 7 bases align to TRBD1. Trimming took 9 bases from V and 1 from J; bases not matched to a gene: 2. Germline V gene lookup returns CDR1 SNHLY and CDR2 FYNNEI. The CDR3 covers 12 residues. DNA for the CDR3: TGTGCCAGGGGACAGTCGAACACTGAAGCTTTCTTT. It encodes CARGQSNTEAFF.

The CDR3 DNA follows: TGTGCCAGCAGTCATCGGTTAGAAAAACTGTTTTTT. Protein sequence: CASSHRLEKLFF. J is TRBJ1-4 and V is TRBV12-3 or TRBV12-4; D gene ambiguous. V was clipped by 5 bases and J by 8 bases, with 9 bases between them. This CDR3 is 12 amino acids long.

This chain links TRBV7-9 with TRBJ1-2; tentatively, D is TRBD1 (5 bases). Trimming pared 3 bases from V and 0 bases from J, leaving 11 bases between. The CDR3 extends over 15 amino acids. The V gene's germline CDR1 is SEHNR and CDR2 FQNEAQ (reference sequence). CDR3 nucleotide sequence: TGTGCCAGCAGCTTGAGCGGGGCTACTAACTATGGCTACACCTTC. Its protein is CASSLSGATNYGYTF.

Regarding this clone: Other nucleotide sequences in the sample specify the same CDR3. The rearrangement links TRBV27 to TRBJ1-1, with D uncertain. The CDR3 contains 14 residues. The V gene's germline CDR1 is MNHEY and CDR2 SMNVEV (reference sequence). The V end lost 3 bases, the J end lost 1 base, and 9 bases lay between the germline ends. Written as DNA, the CDR3 is TGTGCCAGCAGTTTGCTCGGGGAGAACACTGAAGCTTTCTTT. Residues: CASSLLGENTEAFF.

This clone was seen more than once but under ten times. This chain connects TRBV28 to TRBJ1-5, with 11 bases that match TRBD1. Germline V gives CDR1 MDHEN, CDR2 SYDVKM. V was clipped by 6 bases and J by 4 bases; unmatched bases: 5. This CDR3 has 15 amino acids. The CDR3 sequence is CASRRTGGANQPQHF. CDR3 DNA sequence: TGTGCCAGCAGGCGGACAGGGGGCGCGAATCAGCCCCAGCATTTT.

This clone was observed a single time. V is TRBV30 and J is TRBJ1-2; 9 positions match TRBD1. In germline, CDR1 is GTSNPN, CDR2 SVGIG (reference sequence). V was pared by 5 bases and J by 6 bases, with 4 bases of the junction left unmatched. CDR3 size: 12 residues. The CDR3 loop reads CAWGGQGNGYTF. The CDR3 DNA reads TGTGCCTGGGGGGGACAGGGTAATGGCTACACCTTC.

The rearrangement uses TRBV6-5 and TRBJ1-6; 7 positions match TRBD1. The CDR3 sequence is 15 residues long. Germline V gives CDR1 MNHEY, CDR2 SVGAGI. V lost 6 bases, J lost 3 bases, and 5 bases stayed unmatched. The CDR3 loop reads CASRGQPNYNSPLHF. CDR3 bases: TGTGCCAGCAGGGGACAGCCGAACTATAATTCACCCCTCCACTTT.

The CDR3 DNA reads as TGCAGCGTTGAAATCCTAGCGGCCATCTACAATGAGCAGTTCTTC. Amino acids: CSVEILAAIYNEQFF. V usage is TRBV29-1 and J usage is TRBJ2-1; the match to TRBD2 covers 7 bases. The CDR3 is 15 residues long. The V and J ends lost 2 bases and 3 bases, in that order; junction bases with no gene match: 7. In germline, CDR1 is SQVTM, CDR2 ANQGSEA.

The chain employs TRBV18 and TRBJ2-7; 7 positions agree with TRBD2. Trimming cost V 3 bases and J 2 bases; bases outside gene matches: 1. The CDR3 length is 13 residues. The germline V gene encodes CDR1 KGHSH and CDR2 LQKENI. DNA of the CDR3: TGTGCCAGCTCACCGACTAGCCCCTACGAGCAGTACTTC. As protein: CASSPTSPYEQYF.

This chain's CDR3 is CASSLRSSNQPQHF. The DNA for the CDR3 is TGTGCCAGCAGTCTGCGGTCGAGCAATCAGCCCCAGCATTTT. This rearrangement joins TRBV6-5 to TRBJ1-5; no firm D call. The CDR3 consists of 14 residues. Trimming took off 5 bases at V and 1 base at J, with 9 bases between the two ends. Germline V gene data show CDR1 as MNHEY and CDR2 as SVGAGI.

The chain combines TRBV5-1 with TRBJ1-2, with 9 bases that match TRBD1. This CDR3 has 13 amino acids. J was trimmed by 8 bases and V by 4 bases; bases with no gene match: 6. Germline values: CDR1 SGHRS, CDR2 YFSETQ. This CDR3 is CASSPPGQGGYTF. The DNA of the CDR3 is TGCGCCAGCAGCCCCCCCGGACAGGGGGGCTACACCTTC.